The subject of this entry is one T cell receptor beta chain. Its target is not known. V lost 6 bases, J lost 0 bases, and 18 bases lay in between. The CDR3 runs to 17 residues. Germline loops: CDR1 MDHEN, CDR2 SYDVKM. The data originate from a study of shared clonotypes between healthy human individuals. The donors were all Caucasian adults (living in Nashville, Tennessee). Investigators divided CD4+ cells into CD45RA+ naive and CD45RA-negative memory subsets. Genomic DNA belonging to each subset was distributed in equal measure over several immunoSEQ plates. The table came from immunoSEQ multiplex PCR; TCRdb's copy has only in-frame clones and leaves some out. The sample holds approximately 320,000 clones; around 74% are singletons and the top ten take about 9.4%. Study findings and constraints: Richness estimates generally favored naive over memory subsets.

This chain joins TRBV28 and TRBJ2-4, with a possible D match to TRBD1 (6 bases). The sample taken for sequencing was memory CD4+ T cells sorted from blood. Subset described: CD45RA-negative fraction. The receptor's source is a man aged 25-40 years in good health. CDR3 in DNA: TGTGCCAGCAGCTGGGGCAGGGGATTCCTAGCCAAAAACATTCAGTACTTC. Translating gives CASSWGRGFLAKNIQYF.